This T cell receptor (beta chain) stems from a study of blood T cell repertoires in COVID-19. The CDR3 has 12 residues. Germline CDR1 reads MNHEY; CDR2 reads SVGEGT. V shed 5 bases and J shed 7 bases, with 9 bases lying between them. Original data processing: How many nucleated cells were present was estimated from reference gene primer amplification. The data were produced by immunoSEQ multiplex PCR, yet TCRdb's version contains in-frame clones alone and is incomplete. The V and J calls and clone size were taken over from that table, and D and trimming were inferred from the DNA. Found here are roughly 110,000 clones, roughly four fifths of them singletons; the top ten hold 10%.

Sequencing was performed on peripheral blood. The TCR was taken from a human donor in a cohort sampled during active COVID-19. The chain links TRBV6-2 or TRBV6-3 to TRBJ1-3, with D unresolved. The DNA of the CDR3 is TGTGCCAGCAGTCGTGCGGTGAACACCATATATTTT. It translates to CASSRAVNTIYF.